Below, 11 T cell receptor beta chains from the same sample are listed, as sequenced in a study of blood T cell repertoires in COVID-19 (TCRdb year 2020). To prepare the library, the immunoSEQ multiplex PCR assay was applied. Here the immuneACCESS table is served through TCRdb, limited to in-frame sequences with V and J called. Missing clones are a known gap in these copies; in checked studies unresolved V genes cover under half, and the rest lacks a known reason. In this sample the table shows some 370,000 clones, less than 90% of which occur a single time. In total, the top ten clones hold about 4.9% of the sample. What was sequenced was PBMCs or T cells enriched from blood (not recorded which). Receptors were obtained from a woman aged 50 to 60 who had recovered from COVID-19.

This chain uses TRBV5-6 with TRBJ2-7; weak D call: TRBD1 (6 bases). This CDR3 is 14 amino acids long. Germline V gene lookup returns CDR1 SGHDT and CDR2 YYEEEE. Between the trimmed V and J ends, which lost 0 bases and 5 bases, there was a span of 12 bases. CDR3 protein: CASSLGQVYNEQYF. Here the CDR3 DNA reads TGTGCCAGCAGCTTGGGACAGGTTTACAACGAGCAGTACTTC.

The rearrangement uses TRBV5-4 and TRBJ1-2; 7 bases align to TRBD1. Germline V gene sequence: CDR1 SGHNT, CDR2 YYREEE (reference sequence). V was clipped by 4 bases and J by 8 bases; unmatched bases: 20. The CDR3 is 17 residues long. The DNA of the CDR3 is TGTGCCAGCAGCGCGGGACAGCTACTCTCTGACCAAGCGGGCTACACCTTC. Translating it yields CASSAGQLLSDQAGYTF. Complete variable domain (other parts from reference TRBV5-4 and TRBJ1-2): ETGVTQSPTHLIKTRGQQVTLRCSSQSGHNTVSWYQQALGQGPQFIFQYYREEENGRGNFPPRFSGLQFPNYSSELNVNALELDDSALYLCASSAGQLLSDQAGYTFGSGTRLTVV.

The J gene is TRBJ1-1, the V gene TRBV19; the D gene is possibly TRBD1 (6 bases). Germline V gene data show CDR1 as LNHDA and CDR2 as SQIVND (reference sequence). This CDR3 spans 14 amino acids. V gave up 4 bases and J gave up 6 bases, with 15 bases separating them. CDR3 DNA sequence: TGTGCCAGTAGTAGTGGTCAGGGGATTGCTGAAGCTTTCTTT. Protein: CASSSGQGIAEAFF.

The chain links TRBV6-5 to TRBJ2-1; 10 positions agree with TRBD2. The V and J ends lost 6 bases and 4 bases, in that order; junction bases with no gene match: 6. CDR3 length equals 15 residues. Germline CDR1 MNHEY, CDR2 SVGAGI. The CDR3 sequence is CASSQREGRYNEQFF. The CDR3 DNA follows: TGTGCCAGCAGCCAGCGGGAGGGCCGATACAATGAGCAGTTCTTC.

The chain couples TRBV7-9 to TRBJ1-1; a weak D match, TRBD1 (6 bases). CDR3 size: 15 residues. Germline V gene lookup returns CDR1 SEHNR and CDR2 FQNEAQ (reference sequence). V lost 7 bases and J 4 bases, leaving 19 bases between the germline ends. CDR3 residues: CASTIGGTGITEAFF. The CDR3 DNA is TGTGCCAGCACCATAGGGGGAACGGGGATCACTGAAGCTTTCTTT.

This clone has just one count. V and J are TRBV11-2 and TRBJ2-4; D not certain. V lost 4 bases and J lost 7, with 8 bases in between. This CDR3 has 12 residues. From germline, CDR1 is SGHAT and CDR2 FQNNGV. The CDR3 nucleotides are TGTGCCAGCAGCTCACTGTGGAACATTCAGTACTTC. Encoded protein: CASSSLWNIQYF.

The chain is built from TRBV9 and TRBJ2-5, with 14 positions matching TRBD2. Trimming cost V 0 bases and J 5 bases; bases outside gene matches: 3. This CDR3 contains 16 residues. Germline V CDR1 and CDR2: SGDLS, YYNGEE. CDR3 amino acids: CASSVAGTSGSETQYF. The CDR3 region has the DNA TGTGCCAGCAGCGTAGCCGGGACTAGCGGGAGCGAGACCCAGTACTTC.

The chain joins TRBV5-1 to TRBJ1-5; D unresolved. This CDR3 has 13 amino acids. V lost 5 bases, J lost 0 bases, and 6 bases lay in between. Germline assignment: CDR1 SGHRS and CDR2 YFSETQ. The CDR3 region is CASRSHSNQPQHF. CDR3 DNA sequence: TGCGCCAGCAGGAGCCATAGCAATCAGCCCCAGCATTTT.

The genes are TRBV11-3 and TRBJ2-4; 9 nucleotides agree with TRBD2. From germline, CDR1 is SGHNT and CDR2 YENEEA. The CDR3 runs to 19 residues. With V trimmed by 5 bases and J by 0 bases, 14 bases remained unmatched. The CDR3, as DNA: TGTGCCAGCAGCACCCGGGGCGGGGGGGCCCTAGGAGCCAAAAACATTCAGTACTTC. It codes for CASSTRGGGALGAKNIQYF.

V usage is TRBV7-2 and J usage is TRBJ1-6; 8 bases match TRBD1. V lost 5 bases and J lost 7; bases outside the gene matches: 10. The CDR3 has 16 amino acids. CDR1 and CDR2 (germline): SGHTA, FQGNSA. CDR3: CASSPLRTGTNSPLHF. CDR3 nucleotides: TGTGCCAGCAGCCCCCTAAGGACAGGGACCAATTCACCCCTCCACTTT.

This chain connects TRBV19 to TRBJ1-5; 8 bases map to TRBD1. V was clipped by 5 bases and J by 3 bases; unmatched bases: 6. CDR3 length equals 15 residues. Per germline, CDR1 LNHDA and CDR2 SQIVND (reference sequence). The CDR3 DNA is TGTGCCAGTAGTGTGGCAGGGGGCTCCAATCAGCCCCAGCATTTT. Residues: CASSVAGGSNQPQHF.